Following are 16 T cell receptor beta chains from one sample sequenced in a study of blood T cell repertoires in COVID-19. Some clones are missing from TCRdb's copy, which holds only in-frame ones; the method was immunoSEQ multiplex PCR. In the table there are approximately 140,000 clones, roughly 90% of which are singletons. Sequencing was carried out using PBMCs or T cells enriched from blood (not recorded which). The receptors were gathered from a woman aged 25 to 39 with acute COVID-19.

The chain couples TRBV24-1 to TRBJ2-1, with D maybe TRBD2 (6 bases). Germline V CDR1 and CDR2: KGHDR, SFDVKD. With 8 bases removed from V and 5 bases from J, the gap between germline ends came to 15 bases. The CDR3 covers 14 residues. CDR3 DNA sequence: TGTGCCACCAATTGGCGGAGGGAGGACAATGAGCAGTTCTTC. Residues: CATNWRREDNEQFF.

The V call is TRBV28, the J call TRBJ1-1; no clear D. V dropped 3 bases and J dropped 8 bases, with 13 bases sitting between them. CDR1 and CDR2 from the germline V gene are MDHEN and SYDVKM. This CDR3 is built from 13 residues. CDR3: CASSLSQSKEAFF. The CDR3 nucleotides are TGTGCCAGCAGTTTGTCACAGTCAAAGGAAGCTTTCTTT.

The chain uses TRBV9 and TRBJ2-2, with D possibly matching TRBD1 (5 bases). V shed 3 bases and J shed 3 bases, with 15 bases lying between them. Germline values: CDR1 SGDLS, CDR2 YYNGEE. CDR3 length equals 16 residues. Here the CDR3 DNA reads TGTGCCAGCAGCGCCCGAATATTAGGGGACACCGGGGAGCTGTTTTTT. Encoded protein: CASSARILGDTGELFF.

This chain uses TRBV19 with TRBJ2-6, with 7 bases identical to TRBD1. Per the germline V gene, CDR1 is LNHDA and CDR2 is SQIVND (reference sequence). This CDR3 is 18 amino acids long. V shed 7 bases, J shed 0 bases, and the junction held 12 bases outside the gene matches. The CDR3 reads CASTPRGSGRSGANVLTF. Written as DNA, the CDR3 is TGTGCCAGTACCCCCAGGGGGTCTGGACGCTCTGGGGCCAACGTCCTGACTTTC.

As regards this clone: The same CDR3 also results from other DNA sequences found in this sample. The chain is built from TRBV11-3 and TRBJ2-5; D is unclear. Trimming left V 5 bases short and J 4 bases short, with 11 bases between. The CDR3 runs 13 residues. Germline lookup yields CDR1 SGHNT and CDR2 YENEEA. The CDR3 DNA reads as TGTGCCAGCAGCCTAGGCGGAAGAGAGACCCAGTACTTC. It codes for CASSLGGRETQYF.

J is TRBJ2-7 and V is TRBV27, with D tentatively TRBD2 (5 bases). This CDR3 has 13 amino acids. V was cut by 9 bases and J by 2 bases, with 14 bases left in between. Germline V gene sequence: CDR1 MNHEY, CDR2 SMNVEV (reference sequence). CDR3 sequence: CASTTYGAYEQYF. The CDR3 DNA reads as TGTGCCAGTACCACCTACGGGGCCTACGAGCAGTACTTC.

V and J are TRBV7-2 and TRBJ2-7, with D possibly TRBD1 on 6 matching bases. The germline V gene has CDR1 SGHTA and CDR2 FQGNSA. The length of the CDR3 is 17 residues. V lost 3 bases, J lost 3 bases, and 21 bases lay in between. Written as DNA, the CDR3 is TGTGCCAGCAGCTTGATCTCTGGGCAGGGGCGATACTACGAGCAGTACTTC. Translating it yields CASSLISGQGRYYEQYF.

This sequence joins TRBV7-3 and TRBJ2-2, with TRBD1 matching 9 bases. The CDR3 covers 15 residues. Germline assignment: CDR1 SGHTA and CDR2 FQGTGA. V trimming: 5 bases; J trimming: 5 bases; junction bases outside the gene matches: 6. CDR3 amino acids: CASSPDRGGTGELFF. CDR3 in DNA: TGTGCCAGCAGCCCGGACAGGGGAGGGACCGGGGAGCTGTTTTTT.

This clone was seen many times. The DNA for the CDR3 is TGTGCCAGTAGTATAACGGGAGACTACAATGAGCAGTTCTTC. This gives the protein CASSITGDYNEQFF. The chain links TRBV19 to TRBJ2-1, with TRBD2 as a possible D gene (6 bases). CDR1 is LNHDA and CDR2 is SQIVND in the germline V gene (reference sequence). Trimming cost V 2 bases and J 3 bases, with 8 bases left between them. The CDR3 runs 14 residues.

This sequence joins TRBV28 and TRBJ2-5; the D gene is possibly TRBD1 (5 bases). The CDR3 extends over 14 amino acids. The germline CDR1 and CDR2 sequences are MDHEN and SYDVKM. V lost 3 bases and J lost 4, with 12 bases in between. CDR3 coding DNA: TGTGCCAGCAGTTTGGTCCAGGGAAGAGAGACCCAGTACTTC. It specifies CASSLVQGRETQYF.

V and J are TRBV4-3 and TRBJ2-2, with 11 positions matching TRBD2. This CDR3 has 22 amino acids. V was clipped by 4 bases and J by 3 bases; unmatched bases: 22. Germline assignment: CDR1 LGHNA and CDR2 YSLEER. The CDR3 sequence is CASSLLEGFSLAGGADTGELFF. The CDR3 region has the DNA TGCGCCAGCAGCCTTCTGGAGGGTTTTAGCCTAGCGGGAGGAGCGGACACCGGGGAGCTGTTTTTT.

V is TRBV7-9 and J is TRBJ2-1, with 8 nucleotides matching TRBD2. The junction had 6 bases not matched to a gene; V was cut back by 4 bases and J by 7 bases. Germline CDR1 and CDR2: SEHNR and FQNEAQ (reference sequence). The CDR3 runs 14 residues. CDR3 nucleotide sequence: TGTGCCAGCAGCTCCAGCGGGAGTAATAATGAGCAGTTCTTC. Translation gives CASSSSGSNNEQFF.

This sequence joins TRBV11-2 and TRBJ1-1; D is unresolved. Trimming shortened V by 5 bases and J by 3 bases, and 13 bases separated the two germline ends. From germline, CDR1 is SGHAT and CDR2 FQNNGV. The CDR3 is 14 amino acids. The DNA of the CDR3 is TGTGCCAGCAGCCCTGCCGCAGCGGACACTGAAGCTTTCTTT. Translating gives CASSPAAADTEAFF. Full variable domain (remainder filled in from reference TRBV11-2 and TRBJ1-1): EAGVAQSPRYKIIEKRQSVAFWCNPISGHATLYWYQQILGQGPKLLIQFQNNGVVDDSQLPKDRFSAERLKGVDSTLKIQPAKLEDSAVYLCASSPAAADTEAFFGQGTRLTVV.

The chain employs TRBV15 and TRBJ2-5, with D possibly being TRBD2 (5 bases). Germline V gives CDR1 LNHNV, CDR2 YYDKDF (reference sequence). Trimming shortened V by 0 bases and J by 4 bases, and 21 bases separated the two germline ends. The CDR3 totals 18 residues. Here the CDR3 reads CATSRDGVLLELRETQYF. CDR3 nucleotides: TGTGCCACCAGCAGAGATGGGGTATTACTAGAGTTGAGAGAGACCCAGTACTTC.

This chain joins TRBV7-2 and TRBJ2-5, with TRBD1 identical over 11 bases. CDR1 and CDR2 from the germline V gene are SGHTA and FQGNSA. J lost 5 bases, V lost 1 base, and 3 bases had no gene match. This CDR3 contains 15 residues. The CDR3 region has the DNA TGTGCCAGCAGCTTAGGAGGGACAGGGGGGGAGACCCAGTACTTC. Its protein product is CASSLGGTGGETQYF.

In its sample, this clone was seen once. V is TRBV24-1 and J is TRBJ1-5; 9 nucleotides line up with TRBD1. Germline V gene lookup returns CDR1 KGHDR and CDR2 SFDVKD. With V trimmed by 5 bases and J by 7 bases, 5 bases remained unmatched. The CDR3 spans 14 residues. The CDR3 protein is CATSGQGVAQPQHF. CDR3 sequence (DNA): TGTGCCACCAGTGGACAGGGGGTTGCCCAGCCCCAGCATTTT.